This entry features one T cell receptor beta chain sequence. There is no known antigen for this receptor. No much larger clone exists at a distance of one base, and base qualities are not known. The source of the sample is a study of T cell responses to AZD1222 COVID-19 vaccine listed by TCRdb under 2021. About the investigation overall: TCR sequencing was performed for over 230 trial participants, of whom some 200 were given two doses of AZD1222 and 26 were given two doses of MenACWY control vaccine. Trial participants were enrolled into age subgroups of 18-55, 56-69 and 70-plus years, which contained approximately 150, 28 and 58 TCR-sequenced participants, respectively. Results and caveats for the whole study, not just this receptor: Conclusions about previously exposed vaccinees were limited because only six AZD1222 recipients were SARS-CoV-2 seropositive at baseline. The vaccine-associated CD4 TCRs covered the entire spike protein, and the dominant responses fell in regions 160-218 and 743-854. After two AZD1222 doses, both the breadth and the depth of spike-specific TCRs were significantly higher than at day 0 and than in MenACWY recipients. Epitopes outside the regions mutated in the B.1.351 and B.1.1.7 variants were reportedly recognized by nearly half of the unique spike-specific TCRs. Because no day 14 peak-response samples were available, repertoires were characterized only after the peak T cell response. The 56-69-year group was small, and its depth increase did not reach significance, likely because of low power. Participants were mostly white British, with more females than males. The authors suggested clonal diversity may have been underestimated.

The time point label for this specimen denotes: about 28 days (+/-7) after the second vaccine dose. Because spike-specific TCR depth and breadth did not differ between the two schedules, AZD1222 recipients who got a second dose at roughly 4 weeks were pooled with those who got a second dose at roughly 12 weeks. Vaccinee samples were obtained from the UK trials COV001 and COV002, which included a single-blind randomized controlled phase 2/3 trial of AZD1222 (ChAdOx1 nCoV-19) in healthy adults. Trial participant PBMC samples were collected at day 0 and day 28 after the second dose for TCRbeta chain sequencing. The germline V gene supplies CDR1 MNHEY and CDR2 SVGAGI. The CDR3 contains 13 residues, cysteine and phenylalanine counted. Only the CDR3 portion is preserved as DNA: 39 bases, with reading frame beginning at the first base. V was cut back by 5 bases and J by 8 bases, leaving a gap of 15 bases between them.

The CDR3 regions of human TCRbeta chains were analyzed by immunosequencing. The paper's processing steps were these. TCRs in the repertoires were compared against a reference library of SARS-CoV-2-specific TCRs that had been generated with the MIRA antigen-specificity platform. Breadth was defined as the fraction of unique TCRs that were SARS-CoV-2-associated. Depth was defined as the fraction of total T cells that were SARS-CoV-2-associated. Using the MIRA data, every spike-specific TCR was mapped to the spike region that the TCR reacted to and assigned to either a CD4 or a CD8 class. Log10-transformed breadth and depth values were compared by one-way ANOVA with Sidak's multiple comparisons tests. Sourced from immuneACCESS, this table was stored by TCRdb with only in-frame sequences that have V and J called. A share of the clones is absent; for the studies checked, an unresolved V gene accounts for under half, and the remainder has no known explanation. V, J and clone size derive from that table, while D and trimming were established from the DNA sequence. For this sample the table gives over 100,000 clones, of which 87% were detected only once. Jointly, the top ten make up roughly 4.5% of the sample.

The chain uses TRBV6-5 and TRBJ1-1; TRBD1 could be the D gene, as 5 bases match. The clonotype originates from an adult who received the AZD1222 COVID-19 vaccine. The sample here was peripheral blood, taken 28 days after the second AZD1222 dose. The nucleotides read TGTGCCAGCAGTCCCGGGGCAAGGGGCGAAGCTTTCTTT. This gives the protein CASSPGARGEAFF.